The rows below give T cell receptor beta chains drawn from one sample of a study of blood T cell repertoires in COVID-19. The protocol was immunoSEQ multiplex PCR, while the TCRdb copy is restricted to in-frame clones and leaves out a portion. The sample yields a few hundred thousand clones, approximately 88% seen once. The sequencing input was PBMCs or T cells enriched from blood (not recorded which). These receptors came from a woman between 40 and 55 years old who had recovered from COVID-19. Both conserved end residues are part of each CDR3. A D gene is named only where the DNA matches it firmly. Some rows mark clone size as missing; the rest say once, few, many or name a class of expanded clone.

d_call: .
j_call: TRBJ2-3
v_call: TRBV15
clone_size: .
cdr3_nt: TGTGCCACCAGCAGAGACAATGGGGCTAGCGGCACAGATACGCAGTATTTT
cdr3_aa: CATSRDNGASGTDTQYF

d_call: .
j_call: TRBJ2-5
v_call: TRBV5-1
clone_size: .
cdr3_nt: TGCGCCAGCAGCCGGGACAAGGCCCCACAAGAGACCCAGTACTTC
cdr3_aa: CASSRDKAPQETQYF

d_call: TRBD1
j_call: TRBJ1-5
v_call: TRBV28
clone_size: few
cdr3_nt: TGTGCCAGCAGCAAGGGACAGAACGACAATCAGCCCCAGCATTTT
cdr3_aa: CASSKGQNDNQPQHF

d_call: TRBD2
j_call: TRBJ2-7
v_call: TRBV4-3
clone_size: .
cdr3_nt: TGCGCCAGCAGCCAAGAGCGGTTGCTAGCGGGGGAGCAGTACTTC
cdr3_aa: CASSQERLLAGEQYF

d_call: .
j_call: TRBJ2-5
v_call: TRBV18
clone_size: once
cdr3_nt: TGTGCCAGCTCACGCGGGACCCTCCAAGAGACCCAGTACTTC
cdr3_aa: CASSRGTLQETQYF

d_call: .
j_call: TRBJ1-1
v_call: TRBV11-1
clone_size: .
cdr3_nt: TGTGCCAGCAGCCCAGGGTTGGACACTGAAGCTTTCTTT
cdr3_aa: CASSPGLDTEAFF

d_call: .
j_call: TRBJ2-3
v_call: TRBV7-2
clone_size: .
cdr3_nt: TGTGCCAGCAGCTTCGGCACAGATACGCAGTATTTT
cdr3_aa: CASSFGTDTQYF

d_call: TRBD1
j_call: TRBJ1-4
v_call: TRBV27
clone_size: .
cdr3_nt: TGTGCCACAGGACAGGGGGCGGGAGAAAAACTGTTTTTT
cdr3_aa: CATGQGAGEKLFF

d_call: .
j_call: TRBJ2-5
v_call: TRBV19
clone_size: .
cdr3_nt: TGTGCCAGTAGTATAGGGGACACAATCCAAGAGACCCAGTACTTC
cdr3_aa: CASSIGDTIQETQYF

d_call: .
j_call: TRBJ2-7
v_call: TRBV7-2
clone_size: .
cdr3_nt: TGTGCCAGCAGCTTTAAGGTCAACACCGCGGGTAGCTCCTACGAGCAGTACTTC
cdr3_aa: CASSFKVNTAGSSYEQYF

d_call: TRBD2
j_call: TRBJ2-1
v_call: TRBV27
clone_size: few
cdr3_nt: TGTGCCAGCAGTCCTATAGCGGGACGACCTATCAATGAGCAGTTCTTC
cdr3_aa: CASSPIAGRPINEQFF

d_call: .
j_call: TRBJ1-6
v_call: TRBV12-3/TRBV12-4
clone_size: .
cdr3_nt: TGTGCCAGCAGTTCACAGATTAATTCACCCCTCCACTTT
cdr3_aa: CASSSQINSPLHF

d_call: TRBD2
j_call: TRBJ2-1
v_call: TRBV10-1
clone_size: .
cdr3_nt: TGCGCCAGCAGTGAAAGTCTAGCGGCCCGGGATGAGCAGTTCTTC
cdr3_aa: CASSESLAARDEQFF

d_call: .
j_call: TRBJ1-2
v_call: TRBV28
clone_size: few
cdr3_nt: TGTGCCAGCAGTCCGGGGGGCTATGGCTACACCTTC
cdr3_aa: CASSPGGYGYTF

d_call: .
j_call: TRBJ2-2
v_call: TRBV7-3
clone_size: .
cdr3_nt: TGTGCCAGCAGCTTAGGTCCACATACCGGGGAGCTGTTTTTT
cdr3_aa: CASSLGPHTGELFF

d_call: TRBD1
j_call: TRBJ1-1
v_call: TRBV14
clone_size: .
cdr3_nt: TGTGCCAGCAGACAGGGGGCGAGCACTGAAGCTTTCTTT
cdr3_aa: CASRQGASTEAFF

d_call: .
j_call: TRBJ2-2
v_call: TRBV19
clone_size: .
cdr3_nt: TGTGCCAGTAGGCGACAGCGAGAAACGAACACCGGGGAGCTGTTTTTT
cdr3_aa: CASRRQRETNTGELFF

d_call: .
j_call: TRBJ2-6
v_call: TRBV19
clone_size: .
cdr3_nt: TGTGCCAGTAGTCGGGGTTTCTCTGGGGCCAACGTCCTGACTTTC
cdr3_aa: CASSRGFSGANVLTF

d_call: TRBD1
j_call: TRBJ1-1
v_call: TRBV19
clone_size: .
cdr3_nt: TGTGCCAGCAAGCGGACAGGCGACACTGAAGCTTTCTTT
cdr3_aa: CASKRTGDTEAFF

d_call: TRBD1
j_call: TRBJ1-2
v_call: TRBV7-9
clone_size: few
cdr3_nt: TGTGCCAGCAGACCGCCGGGACAGGGTAATGGCTACACCTTC
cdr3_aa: CASRPPGQGNGYTF

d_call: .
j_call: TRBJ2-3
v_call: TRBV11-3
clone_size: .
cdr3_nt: TGTGCCAGCAGCTTCCTTTCCACAGATACGCAGTATTTT
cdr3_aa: CASSFLSTDTQYF

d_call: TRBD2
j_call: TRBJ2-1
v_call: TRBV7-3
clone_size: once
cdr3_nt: TGTGCCAGCAGCTCGGGACTAGGCCTCGATGAGCAGTTCTTC
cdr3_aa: CASSSGLGLDEQFF

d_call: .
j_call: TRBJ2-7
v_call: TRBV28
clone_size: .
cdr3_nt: TGTGCCAGCAGTTTACTCGAGGAGCAGTACTTC
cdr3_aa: CASSLLEEQYF

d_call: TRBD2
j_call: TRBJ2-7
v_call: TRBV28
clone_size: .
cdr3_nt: TGTGCCAGCAGTTTAAGGTTGGGACTAAGGAGTGGCGGGCAGTACTTC
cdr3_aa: CASSLRLGLRSGGQYF

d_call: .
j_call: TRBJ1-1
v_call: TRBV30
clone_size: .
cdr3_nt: TGTGCCTGGAATTGGGGGACTACTGAAGCTTTCTTT
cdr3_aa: CAWNWGTTEAFF

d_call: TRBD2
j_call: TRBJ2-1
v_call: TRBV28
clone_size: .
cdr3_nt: TGTGCCAGCAGTAGTAGACTAGCGGGTTCCTACAATGAGCAGTTCTTC
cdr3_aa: CASSSRLAGSYNEQFF

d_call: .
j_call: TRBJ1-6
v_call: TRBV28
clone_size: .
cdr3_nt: TGTGCCAGCAGTGGAACTAGCTCCTATAATTCACCCCTCCACTTT
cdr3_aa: CASSGTSSYNSPLHF

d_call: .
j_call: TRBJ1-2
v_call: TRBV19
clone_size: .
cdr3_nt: TGTGCCAGTAGTCTCTATCGACAGGTCCGAGGGCTTGGCTACACCTTC
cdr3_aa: CASSLYRQVRGLGYTF

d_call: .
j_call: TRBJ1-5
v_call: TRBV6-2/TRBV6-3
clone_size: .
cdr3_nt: TGTGCCAGCAGTACCACAGGGTCTTATAGCAATCAGCCCCAGCATTTT
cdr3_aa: CASSTTGSYSNQPQHF

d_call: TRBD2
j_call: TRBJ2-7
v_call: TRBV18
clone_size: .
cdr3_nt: TGTGCCAGCTCACGGACTCTAGCGGGAGTCTCCTACGAGCAGTACTTC
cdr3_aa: CASSRTLAGVSYEQYF

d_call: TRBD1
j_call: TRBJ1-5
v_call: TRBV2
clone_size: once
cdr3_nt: TGTGCCAGCAACTCGGACAGGGCCAATCAGCCCCAGCATTTT
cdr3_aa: CASNSDRANQPQHF

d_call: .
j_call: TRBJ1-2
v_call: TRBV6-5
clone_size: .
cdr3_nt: TGTGCCAGCAGTTACTGGCGGAACTCTAACTATGGCTACACCTTC
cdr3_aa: CASSYWRNSNYGYTF

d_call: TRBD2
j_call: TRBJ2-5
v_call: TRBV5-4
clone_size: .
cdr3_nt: TGTGCCACCGAAGAGAGAGCGGGAGGAGAGACCCAGTACTTC
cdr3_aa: CATEERAGGETQYF

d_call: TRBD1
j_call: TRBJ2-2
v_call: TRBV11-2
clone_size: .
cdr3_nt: TGTGCCAGCAGCCAGGGACAGAAGAACACCGGGGAGCTGTTTTTT
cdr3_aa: CASSQGQKNTGELFF

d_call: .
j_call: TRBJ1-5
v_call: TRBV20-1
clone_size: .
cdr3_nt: TGCAGTGCTAGTCTCCAGGGCTATAGCAATCAGCCCCAGCATTTT
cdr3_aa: CSASLQGYSNQPQHF

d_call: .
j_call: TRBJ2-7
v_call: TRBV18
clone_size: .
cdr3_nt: TGTGCCAGCTCACCGGGATTTCAGGGGTCCTACGAGCAGTACTTC
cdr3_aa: CASSPGFQGSYEQYF

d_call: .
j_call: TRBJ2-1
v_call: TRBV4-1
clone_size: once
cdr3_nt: TGCGCCAGCAGCCAATTTAGCGGCAACAATGAGCAGTTCTTC
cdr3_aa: CASSQFSGNNEQFF